This T cell receptor (beta chain) stems from a study of identical twins. The germline gives CDR1 SGHTA, CDR2 FQGNSA. The V end lost 1 base, the J end lost 2 bases, and 6 bases lay between the germline ends. The CDR3 spans 14 residues. TCRdb itself ran the 5' RACE reads through MiXCR, one entry per CDR3 protein. The sample has some 660,000 distinct CDR3 sequences; roughly 8% are singletons. This same sample was also taken into another study, of yellow fever vaccine responses in identical twins.

The chain joins TRBV7-2 to TRBJ1-5, with D uncertain. The source of this sequence is a woman in her late teens or twenties in good health. Sequenced: PBMCs. Here the CDR3 DNA reads TGTGCCAGCAGCTTAGTCGAGGGCAATCAGCCCCAGCATTTT. Its protein product is CASSLVEGNQPQHF.